The 11 T cell receptor beta chains listed next were all sequenced from one sample in a study of OX40 agonist ivuxolimab in advanced cancers. The method was immunoSEQ multiplex PCR; TCRdb's version includes in-frame clones alone and lacks a portion of them. The data hold 70,000 to 80,000 clones, with just over 90% observed a single time. This sample comprised CD4+ or CD8+ T cells sorted from blood, obtained in a trial of the OX40 agonist ivuxolimab. These receptors originate from an adult with an advanced solid tumor such as melanoma, head and neck, liver or kidney cancer.

The chain couples TRBV5-4 to TRBJ2-3, with 7 positions matching TRBD2. In germline, CDR1 is SGHNT, CDR2 YYREEE (reference sequence). The CDR3 runs 15 residues. The J segment lost 2 bases and the V segment lost 4 bases, leaving 7 bases of the junction unmatched. In nucleotides, the CDR3 is TGTGCCAGCAGCGGGGGGGGTCTAACCACAGATACGCAGTATTTT. The encoded protein is CASSGGGLTTDTQYF.

The chain couples TRBV19 to TRBJ2-4, with D possibly matching TRBD2 (5 bases). The V end lost 6 bases, the J end lost 0 bases, and 21 bases lay between the germline ends. Germline V CDR1 and CDR2: LNHDA, SQIVND (reference sequence). CDR3 length: 18 amino acids. CDR3 DNA sequence: TGTGCCAGTAGCCCTGGAGGCAGAAGCGGACTAGCCAAAAACATTCAGTACTTC. It specifies CASSPGGRSGLAKNIQYF.

This clone occurred once. This chain joins TRBV6-5 and TRBJ2-5; either TRBD1 or TRBD2 may fit D (7 bases each). The length of the CDR3 is 15 residues. V was shortened by 4 bases and J by 0 bases, with 12 bases between the two germline ends. Germline CDR1 is MNHEY and CDR2 is SVGAGI. The CDR3 reads CASSSGGGDQETQYF. Here the CDR3 DNA reads TGTGCCAGCAGTTCAGGGGGAGGGGACCAAGAGACCCAGTACTTC.

Only a few counts were recorded for this clone. The chain uses TRBV6-1 and TRBJ1-5, with 8 positions matching TRBD1. Germline values: CDR1 MNHNS, CDR2 SASEGT. The CDR3 has 15 amino acids. Trimming removed 3 bases from V and 6 bases from J; junction bases left unmatched: 7. In DNA, the CDR3 is TGTGCCAGCAGTGAGACAGGGGCCCTCTCTCAGCCCCAGCATTTT. Its protein product is CASSETGALSQPQHF.

The chain recombines TRBV30 with TRBJ1-4; D remains unclear. The CDR3 has 16 amino acids. Germline V gene lookup returns CDR1 GTSNPN and CDR2 SVGIG (reference sequence). V was cut by 2 bases and J by 0 bases, with 13 bases left in between. As DNA, the CDR3 is TGTGCCTGGAGTTACGAAAAGTGGACAACTAATGAAAAACTGTTTTTT. Its translation: CAWSYEKWTTNEKLFF.

V and J are TRBV7-8 and TRBJ2-1, with D uncertain. The V end lost 5 bases, the J end lost 10 bases, and 12 bases lay between the germline ends. Per germline, CDR1 SGHVS and CDR2 FQNEAQ. This CDR3 contains 12 residues. CDR3 in DNA: TGTGCCAGCAGCCCCGAGACTCCCGAGCAGTTCTTC. Its protein is CASSPETPEQFF.

This clone was seen just once. The V call is TRBV23-1, the J call TRBJ1-5; no definite D call. TRBV23-1 is recorded as an ORF, its role being uncertain. This CDR3 comprises 19 residues. V lost 4 bases, J lost 0 bases, and 22 bases lay in between. The CDR3 nucleotides read TGCGCCAGCAGTCGTCAGATTGGGGAAGAGGTGGATAGCAATCAGCCCCAGCATTTT. It specifies CASSRQIGEEVDSNQPQHF.

The chain uses TRBV10-3 and TRBJ2-5, with 9 bases lining up with TRBD1. The better agreement between TRBJ2-7 and the DNA end casts doubt on the J call. CDR1 and CDR2 (germline): ENHRY, SYGVKD. This CDR3 comprises 14 residues. CDR3 in amino acids: CAIERQGGTGEQYF. In DNA form, the CDR3 reads TGTGCCATCGAAAGACAGGGGGGAACCGGCGAGCAGTACTTC.

The chain couples TRBV7-2 to TRBJ2-7; D call uncertain. The CDR3 has 16 residues. V was clipped by 0 bases and J by 2 bases, with 14 bases between them. Germline assignment: CDR1 SGHTA and CDR2 FQGNSA. The CDR3 spells CASSLAEGLRTYEQYF. CDR3 DNA sequence: TGTGCCAGCAGCTTAGCAGAAGGTCTCAGAACCTACGAGCAGTACTTC.

The rearrangement uses TRBV9 and TRBJ2-1; D ambiguous. The CDR3 runs to 15 residues. CDR1 and CDR2 from the germline V gene are SGDLS and YYNGEE. The ends were cut back, 0 bases at V and 5 bases at J, with 12 bases in the middle. CDR3 coding DNA: TGTGCCAGCAGCGTAGAAACGTCTATTCACAATGAGCAGTTCTTC. Translating gives CASSVETSIHNEQFF. The variable domain in full, with the rest retrieved from reference TRBV9 and TRBJ2-1, is DSGVTQTPKHLITATGQRVTLRCSPRSGDLSVYWYQQSLDQGLQFLIQYYNGEERAKGNILERFSAQQFPDLHSELNLSSLELGDSALYFCASSVETSIHNEQFFGPGTRLTVL.

This chain uses TRBV10-2 with TRBJ2-3; TRBD2 agrees at 12 bases. Germline loops: CDR1 WSHSY, CDR2 SAAADI. The CDR3 has 17 amino acids. Losses at the gene ends were 4 bases for V and 0 bases for J; bases not matched to a gene: 5. The CDR3 loop is CASSGEGLAGSTDTQYF. The CDR3 bases are TGCGCCAGCAGTGGGGAAGGACTAGCGGGGAGCACAGATACGCAGTATTTT.